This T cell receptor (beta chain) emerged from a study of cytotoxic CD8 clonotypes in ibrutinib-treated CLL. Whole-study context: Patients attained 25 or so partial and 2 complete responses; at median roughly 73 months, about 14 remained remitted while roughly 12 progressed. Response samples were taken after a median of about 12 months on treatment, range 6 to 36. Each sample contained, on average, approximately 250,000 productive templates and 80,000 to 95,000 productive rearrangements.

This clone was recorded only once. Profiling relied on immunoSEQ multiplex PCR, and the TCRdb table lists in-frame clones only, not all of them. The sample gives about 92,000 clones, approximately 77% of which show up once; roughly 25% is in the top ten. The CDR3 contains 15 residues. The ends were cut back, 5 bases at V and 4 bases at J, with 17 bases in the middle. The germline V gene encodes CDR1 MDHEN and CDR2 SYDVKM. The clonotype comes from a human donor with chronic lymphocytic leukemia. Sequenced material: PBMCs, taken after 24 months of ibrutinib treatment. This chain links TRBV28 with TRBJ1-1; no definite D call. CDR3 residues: CASSPFTGTGTEAFF. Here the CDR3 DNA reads TGTGCCAGCAGTCCGTTTACGGGAACGGGCACTGAAGCTTTCTTT.